The clone carrying this T cell receptor beta chain was seen at least ten times. Its target is not known. This library used roughly 0.4 ug RNA and molecular barcoded adaptors spanning alpha/delta and beta/gamma chains. Each CDR3 protein is one row after TCRdb ran MiXCR on the reads. The sample includes 45,000 to 55,000 distinct CDR3 sequences, less than 20% seen only once; the top ten take roughly 14%. In germline, CDR1 is LNHDA, CDR2 SQIVND (reference sequence). The junction had 7 bases not matched to a gene; V was cut back by 6 bases and J by 2 bases. CDR3 length: 16 residues. The sample comes from a study of read filtering for tumor transcriptome and immune sequencing. The wider study: The cohort had some 17 men and over twelve women aged roughly 40 to 90, mean roughly 71 years. DNase treatment preceded whole-transcriptome library preparation.

Whole-study results and caveats: Single-read clonotypes: 80% to 90% of IR-seq clonotypes (approximately 4% of reads), about 75% of RNA-seq clonotypes (44.6% of reads).

Sequencing input: a population of CD138-negative cells sorted from bone marrow. The gene calls are TRBV19 and TRBJ2-7; 13 positions agree with TRBD2. This TCR was recovered from a donor aged 40 or over with multiple myeloma. CDR3 sequence reads: CASSTLGLAGAYEQYF. CDR3 nucleotide sequence: TGTGCCAGTAGCACCCTTGGACTAGCGGGAGCCTACGAGCAGTACTTC. Drawing the rest from reference TRBV19 and TRBJ2-7, the complete variable domain is DGGITQSPKYLFRKEGQNVTLSCEQNLNHDAMYWYRQDPGQGLRLIYYSQIVNDFQKGDIAEGYSVSREKKESFPLTVTSAQKNPTAFYLCASSTLGLAGAYEQYFGPGTRLTVT.